The 17 T cell receptor beta chains listed next were all sequenced from one sample in a study of control samples from healthy donors and cancer patients. Assay: immunoSEQ multiplex PCR; the TCRdb copy retains only in-frame clones and omits some. This table holds 150,000 to 200,000 clones. The sample consisted of blood. These receptors came from a woman in her thirties in good health.

J is TRBJ1-6 and V is TRBV6-2 or TRBV6-3, with 9 bases lining up with TRBD1. Germline CDR1 reads MNHEY; CDR2 reads SVGEGT. This CDR3 contains 15 residues. J gave up 9 bases and V 6 bases, and 9 bases lay outside the gene matches. In DNA form, the CDR3 reads TGTGCCAGCAGCAAAGTGGGACAGGGAGGTTCACCCCTCCACTTT. Translation: CASSKVGQGGSPLHF.

The chain combines TRBV5-1 with TRBJ1-2; the D gene is possibly TRBD1 (6 bases). Germline lookup yields CDR1 SGHRS and CDR2 YFSETQ. This CDR3 is 15 amino acids long. With 0 bases removed from V and 6 bases from J, the gap between germline ends came to 15 bases. The CDR3 protein is CASSLVGGEGDGYTF. CDR3 DNA: TGCGCCAGCAGCTTGGTCGGGGGCGAGGGCGATGGCTACACCTTC.

The genes are TRBV28 and TRBJ1-1; D gene uncertain. Trimming shortened V by 2 bases and J by 1 base, and 8 bases separated the two germline ends. Germline values: CDR1 MDHEN, CDR2 SYDVKM. CDR3 length: 14 residues. The CDR3 coding sequence is TGTGCCAGCAGTTTAACGAGCGGGAACACTGAAGCTTTCTTT. Residues: CASSLTSGNTEAFF.

The rearrangement uses TRBV2 and TRBJ2-7, with D hard to call. The length of the CDR3 is 13 residues. In germline, CDR1 is SNHLY, CDR2 FYNNEI. With 3 bases removed from V and 1 base from J, the gap between germline ends came to 7 bases. The CDR3 region is CASSEGLSYEQYF. CDR3 in DNA: TGTGCCAGCAGTGAGGGGTTGTCCTACGAGCAGTACTTC.

The gene calls are TRBV20-1 and TRBJ1-3, with D unclear. CDR3 length equals 11 residues. CDR1 and CDR2 (germline): DFQATT, SNEGSKA (reference sequence). Trimming removed 2 bases at V and 4 bases at J, with 3 bases between. The chain's CDR3 is CSARLGNTIYF. The DNA of the CDR3 is TGCAGTGCTAGACTCGGAAACACCATATATTTT.

The J gene is TRBJ2-7, the V gene TRBV14; no clear D. Germline values: CDR1 SGHDN, CDR2 FVKESK. The CDR3 totals 12 residues. V was pared by 1 base and J by 6 bases, with 7 bases between. CDR3 sequence reads: CASSQAGSEQYF. In DNA, the CDR3 is TGTGCCAGCAGCCAAGCCGGTTCCGAGCAGTACTTC.

The chain carries TRBV12-3 or TRBV12-4 and TRBJ1-2, with a weak D call TRBD1 (5 bases). The CDR3 runs to 12 residues. V lost 6 bases to trimming and J lost 7 bases, with 12 bases between them. As DNA, the CDR3 is TGTGCCAGCAGCTCCGGGGCGGGTGGCTACACCTTC. Translated: CASSSGAGGYTF.

The gene calls are TRBV2 and TRBJ2-1, with TRBD2 identical over 8 bases. This CDR3 comprises 14 residues. CDR1 is SNHLY, CDR2 FYNNEI, per germline. The V gene end was trimmed by 2 bases and the J gene end by 14 bases; junction bases not matched to a gene: 11. CDR3 sequence reads: CASSEQSGGPWEFF. DNA of the CDR3: TGTGCCAGCAGTGAACAGTCGGGGGGGCCTTGGGAGTTCTTC.

This chain connects TRBV28 to TRBJ1-3; TRBD1 matches 7 bases. The germline gives CDR1 MDHEN, CDR2 SYDVKM. The CDR3 spans 15 residues. V dropped 8 bases and J dropped 7; count of bases not matched to a gene: 14. The CDR3, as DNA: TGTGCCAGCTTTACCGGGGCTCAGGGGGGGAACACCATATATTTT. Protein product: CASFTGAQGGNTIYF.

Details on this clone: This sample includes further DNA sequences coding for the same CDR3. This chain joins TRBV27 and TRBJ1-1; D unclear. Germline values: CDR1 MNHEY, CDR2 SMNVEV (reference sequence). Deletions cut 5 bases from V and 2 bases from J, with 12 bases between. The CDR3 length is 14 residues. The CDR3 spells CASSPRTGNTEAFF. Written as DNA, the CDR3 is TGTGCCAGCAGTCCCCGGACGGGAAACACTGAAGCTTTCTTT.

J is TRBJ2-1 and V is TRBV12-2; the table's TRBD2 call for D was not verified on the DNA. TRBV12-2 is a pseudogene segment. The CDR3 runs to 16 residues. The CDR3: CASRLYTSGGYNEQFF. The DNA for the CDR3 is TGTGCAAGTCGCTTATACACTAGCGGGGGATACAATGAGCAGTTCTTC.

The V call is TRBV4-2, the J call TRBJ1-1; D gene ambiguous. V was trimmed by 1 base and J by 0 bases, leaving 9 bases between them. The CDR3 runs 15 residues. The germline CDR1 and CDR2 sequences are LGHNA and YNFKEQ. This chain's CDR3 is CASSQVNRLNTEAFF. For the CDR3, the DNA is TGTGCCAGCAGCCAAGTAAACCGATTGAACACTGAAGCTTTCTTT.

The chain links TRBV10-3 to TRBJ2-2, with 9 bases aligning to TRBD1. The CDR3 covers 19 residues. Germline lookup yields CDR1 ENHRY and CDR2 SYGVKD. V lost 7 bases and J lost 5; bases outside the gene matches: 20. The CDR3 loop reads CAIIRDRDRAVYWTGELFF. For the CDR3, the DNA is TGTGCCATCATAAGAGACCGGGACAGGGCGGTCTATTGGACCGGGGAGCTGTTTTTT.

The chain combines TRBV5-6 with TRBJ1-3; D uncertain. Trimming removed 2 bases at V and 0 bases at J, with 3 bases between. The germline CDR1 and CDR2 sequences are SGHDT and YYEEEE. The CDR3 contains 13 residues. CDR3 residues: CASSFYSGNTIYF. Written as DNA, the CDR3 is TGTGCCAGCAGCTTCTACTCTGGAAACACCATATATTTT.

CDR3 loop: CASSLAGSSNQPQHF. The CDR3 DNA follows: TGCGCCAGCAGCTTGGCCGGGAGTAGCAATCAGCCCCAGCATTTT. This rearrangement joins TRBV5-1 to TRBJ1-5; D is undetermined. V lost 0 bases and J lost 0, with 7 bases in between. The CDR3 totals 15 residues. The germline gives CDR1 SGHRS, CDR2 YFSETQ.

This chain uses TRBV11-3 with TRBJ2-1, with D perhaps assigned TRBD1 or TRBD2 (5 bases each). This CDR3 has 15 amino acids. Germline-derived CDR1 and CDR2 are SGHNT and YENEEA. V lost 5 bases, J lost 0 bases, and 11 bases lay in between. The CDR3 sequence is CASSPGPLSYNEQFF. The DNA for the CDR3 is TGTGCCAGCAGCCCGGGACCCCTCTCCTACAATGAGCAGTTCTTC.

CDR3 bases: TGTGCCAGCAGCACTGGACAGGGAGGGACTGAAGCTTTCTTT. Its translation: CASSTGQGGTEAFF. The V and J genes are TRBV7-9 and TRBJ1-1, with 8 bases that match TRBD1. CDR1 SEHNR and CDR2 FQNEAQ come from the germline V gene (reference sequence). With V trimmed by 5 bases and J by 5 bases, 7 bases remained unmatched. The CDR3 totals 14 residues.